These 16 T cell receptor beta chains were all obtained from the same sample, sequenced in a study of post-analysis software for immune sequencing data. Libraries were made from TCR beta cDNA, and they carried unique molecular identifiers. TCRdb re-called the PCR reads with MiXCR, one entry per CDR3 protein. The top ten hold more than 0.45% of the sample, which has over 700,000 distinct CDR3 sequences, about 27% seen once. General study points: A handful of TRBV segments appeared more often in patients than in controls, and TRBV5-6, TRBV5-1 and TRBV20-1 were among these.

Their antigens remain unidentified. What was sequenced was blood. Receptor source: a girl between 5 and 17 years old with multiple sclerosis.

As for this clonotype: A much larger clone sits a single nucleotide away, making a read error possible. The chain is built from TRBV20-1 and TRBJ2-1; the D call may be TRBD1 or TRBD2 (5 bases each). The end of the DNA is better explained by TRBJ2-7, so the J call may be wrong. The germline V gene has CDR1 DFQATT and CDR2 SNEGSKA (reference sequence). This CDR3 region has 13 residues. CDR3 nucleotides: TGCAGTGCTAGCGGGACCACAAACAATGAGCAGTACTTC. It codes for CSASGTTNNEQYF.

CDR3 amino acids: CSADNRESSTDTQYF. The CDR3 DNA reads as TGCAGTGCGGACAACAGGGAGTCTAGCACAGATACGCAGTATTTT. The chain is built from TRBV20-1 and TRBJ2-3, with D tentatively TRBD1 (6 bases). The CDR3 is 15 residues long. The germline V gene encodes CDR1 DFQATT and CDR2 SNEGSKA (reference sequence). V shed 6 bases and J shed 0 bases, with 16 bases lying between them.

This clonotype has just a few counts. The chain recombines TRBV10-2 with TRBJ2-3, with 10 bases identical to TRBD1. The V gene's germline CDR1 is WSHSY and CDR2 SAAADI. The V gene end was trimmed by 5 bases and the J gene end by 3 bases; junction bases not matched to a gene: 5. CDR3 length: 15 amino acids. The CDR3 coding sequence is TGCGCCAGCAGTCGGGGACAGGGGATAACAGATACGCAGTATTTT. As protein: CASSRGQGITDTQYF.

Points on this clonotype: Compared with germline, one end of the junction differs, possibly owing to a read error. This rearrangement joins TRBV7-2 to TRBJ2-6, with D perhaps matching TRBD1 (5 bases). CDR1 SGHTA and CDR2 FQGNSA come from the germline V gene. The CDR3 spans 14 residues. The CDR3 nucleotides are TGTGCCAGCAGGAAGAACTCTGGGGCCAACGTCCGGACTTTC. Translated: CASRKNSGANVRTF. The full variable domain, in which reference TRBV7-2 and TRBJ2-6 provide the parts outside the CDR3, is GAGVSQSPSNKVTEKGKDVELRCDPISGHTALYWYRQSLGQGLEFLIYFQGNSAPDKSGLPSDRFSAERTGGSVSTLTIQRTQQEDSAVYLCASRKNSGANVRTFGAGSRLTVL.

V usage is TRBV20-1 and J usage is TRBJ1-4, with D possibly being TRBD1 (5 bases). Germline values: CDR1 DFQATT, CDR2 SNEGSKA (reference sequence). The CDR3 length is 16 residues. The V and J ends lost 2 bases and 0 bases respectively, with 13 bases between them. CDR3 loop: CSARPALGATNEKLFF. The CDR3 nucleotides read TGCAGTGCTAGACCAGCCCTGGGGGCAACTAATGAAAAACTGTTTTTT.

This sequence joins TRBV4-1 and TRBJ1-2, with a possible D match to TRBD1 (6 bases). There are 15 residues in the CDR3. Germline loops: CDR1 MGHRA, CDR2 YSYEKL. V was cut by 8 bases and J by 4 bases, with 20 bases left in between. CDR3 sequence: CASGGLGPTGYGYTF. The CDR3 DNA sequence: TGCGCCAGCGGGGGGCTTGGCCCGACAGGCTATGGCTACACCTTC.

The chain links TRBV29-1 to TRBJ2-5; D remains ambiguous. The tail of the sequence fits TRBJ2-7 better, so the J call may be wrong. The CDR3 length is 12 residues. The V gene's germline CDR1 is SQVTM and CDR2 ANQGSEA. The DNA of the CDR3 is TGCAGCGTTGAAGATAGTCACTACGAGCAGTACTTC. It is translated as CSVEDSHYEQYF.

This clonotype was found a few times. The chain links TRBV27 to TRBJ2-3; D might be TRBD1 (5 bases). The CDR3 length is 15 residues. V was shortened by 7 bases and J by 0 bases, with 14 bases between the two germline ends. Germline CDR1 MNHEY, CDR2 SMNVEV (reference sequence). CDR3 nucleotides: TGTGCCAGCACCGCCCAGGGAACTAGCACAGATACGCAGTATTTT. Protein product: CASTAQGTSTDTQYF.

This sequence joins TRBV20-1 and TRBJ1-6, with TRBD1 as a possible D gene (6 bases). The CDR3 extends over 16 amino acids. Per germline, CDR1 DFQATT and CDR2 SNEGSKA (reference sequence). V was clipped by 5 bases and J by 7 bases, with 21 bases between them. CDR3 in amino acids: CSAFVGGGTTNSPLHF. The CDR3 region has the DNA TGCAGTGCTTTCGTGGGTGGGGGGACAACGAATTCACCCCTCCACTTT.

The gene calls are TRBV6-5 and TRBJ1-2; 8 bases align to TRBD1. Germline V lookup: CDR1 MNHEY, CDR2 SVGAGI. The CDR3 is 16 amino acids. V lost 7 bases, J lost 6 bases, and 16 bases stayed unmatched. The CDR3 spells CASNRGAGGWGHGYTF. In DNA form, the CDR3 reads TGTGCCAGCAACCGCGGGGCAGGGGGCTGGGGGCATGGCTACACCTTC.

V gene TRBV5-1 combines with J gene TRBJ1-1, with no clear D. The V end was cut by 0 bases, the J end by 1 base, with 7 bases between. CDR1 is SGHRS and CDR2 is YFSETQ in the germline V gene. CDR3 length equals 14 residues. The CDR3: CASSLEWENTEAFF. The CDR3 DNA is TGCGCCAGCAGCTTGGAATGGGAGAACACTGAAGCTTTCTTT.

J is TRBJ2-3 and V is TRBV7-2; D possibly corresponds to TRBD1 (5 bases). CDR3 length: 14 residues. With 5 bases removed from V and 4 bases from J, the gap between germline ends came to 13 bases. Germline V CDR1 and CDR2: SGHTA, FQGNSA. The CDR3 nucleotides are TGTGCCAGCAGCCCGTATAGACAGTCAGATACGCAGTATTTT. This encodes CASSPYRQSDTQYF.

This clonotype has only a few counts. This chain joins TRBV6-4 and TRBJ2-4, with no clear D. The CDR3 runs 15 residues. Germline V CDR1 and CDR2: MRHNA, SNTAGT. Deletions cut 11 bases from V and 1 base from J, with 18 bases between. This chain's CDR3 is CADYPRVFAKNIQYF. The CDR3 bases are TGTGCCGATTACCCAAGGGTCTTCGCCAAAAACATTCAGTACTTC.

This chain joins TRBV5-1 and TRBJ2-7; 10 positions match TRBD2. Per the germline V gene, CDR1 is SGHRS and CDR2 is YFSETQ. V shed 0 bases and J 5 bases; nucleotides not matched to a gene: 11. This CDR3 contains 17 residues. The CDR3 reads CASSLVAASGGRDEQYF. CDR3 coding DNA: TGCGCCAGCAGCTTGGTAGCGGCTAGCGGGGGCCGGGACGAGCAGTACTTC.

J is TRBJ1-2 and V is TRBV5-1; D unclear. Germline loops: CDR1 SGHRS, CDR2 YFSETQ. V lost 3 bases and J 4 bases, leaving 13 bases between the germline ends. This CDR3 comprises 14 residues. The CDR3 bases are TGCGCCAGCAGCTCCACATCTGGCACCTATGGCTACACCTTC. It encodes CASSSTSGTYGYTF.

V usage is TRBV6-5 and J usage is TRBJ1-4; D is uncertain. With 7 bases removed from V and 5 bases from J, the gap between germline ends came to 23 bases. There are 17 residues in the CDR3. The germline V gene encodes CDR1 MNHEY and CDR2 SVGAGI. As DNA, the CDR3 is TGTGCCAGCACCTTACTCTCGGTGCGGAGGCCCAATGAAAAACTGTTTTTT. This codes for CASTLLSVRRPNEKLFF.